The 12 T cell receptor beta chains below were found in one sample sequenced in a study of shared clonotypes between healthy human individuals. Clones were sequenced by immunoSEQ multiplex PCR, and TCRdb holds only the in-frame ones, with some missing. The data contain about 330,000 clones, 74% of them seen just once; the ten biggest clones take up approximately 10%. Material: memory CD4+ T cells sorted from blood. Subset given: CD45RA-negative fraction. Source of these receptors: a man aged 25 to 40 in good health.

The chain combines TRBV2 with TRBJ2-7; D gene ambiguous. CDR1 and CDR2 from the germline V gene are SNHLY and FYNNEI. V was shortened by 3 bases and J by 2 bases, with 14 bases between the two germline ends. The CDR3 totals 15 residues. The CDR3 here is CASSDWARGAYEQYF. The CDR3 nucleotides read TGTGCCAGCAGTGATTGGGCAAGAGGAGCCTACGAGCAGTACTTC.

The V gene is TRBV5-1, the J gene TRBJ2-2; D may be TRBD1 (5 bases). The CDR3 loop spans 13 amino acids. Germline CDR1 is SGHRS and CDR2 is YFSETQ. Trimming left V 3 bases short and J 5 bases short, with 8 bases between. The CDR3 coding sequence is TGCGCCAGCAGCTCTCAGGGAACCGGGGAGCTGTTTTTT. It codes for CASSSQGTGELFF.

The CDR3 nucleotides are TGTGCCAGCAGTACCCCGTCCCGGGGATACAATCAGCCCCAGCATTTT. Amino acid sequence: CASSTPSRGYNQPQHF. The V call is TRBV7-2, the J call TRBJ1-5; D gene unclear. Trimming took 6 bases from V and 3 from J, leaving 18 bases between them. CDR1 and CDR2 (germline): SGHTA, FQGNSA. CDR3 size: 16 residues. Full variable domain (missing parts from reference TRBV7-2 and TRBJ1-5): GAGVSQSPSNKVTEKGKDVELRCDPISGHTALYWYRQSLGQGLEFLIYFQGNSAPDKSGLPSDRFSAERTGGSVSTLTIQRTQQEDSAVYLCASSTPSRGYNQPQHFGDGTRLSIL.

The chain employs TRBV19 and TRBJ2-7, with TRBD2 identical over 10 bases. Germline V gene sequence: CDR1 LNHDA, CDR2 SQIVND (reference sequence). The CDR3 extends over 15 amino acids. Trimming at V came to 5 bases and at J to 4 bases, leaving 8 bases not matched to a gene. This CDR3 is CASSVSGRALYEQYF. In nucleotides, the CDR3 is TGTGCCAGTAGTGTGAGCGGGAGGGCCCTTTACGAGCAGTACTTC.

In its sample, this clone was seen once. This sequence joins TRBV5-1 and TRBJ2-1; D is possibly TRBD1 or TRBD2 (5 bases each). V lost 4 bases and J 4 bases, leaving 18 bases between the germline ends. CDR1 and CDR2 from the germline V gene are SGHRS and YFSETQ. The CDR3 covers 16 residues. The CDR3 coding sequence is TGCGCCAGCAGCGTAATACCGGGACGAAATTACAATGAGCAGTTCTTC. Its translation is CASSVIPGRNYNEQFF.

The chain recombines TRBV10-3 with TRBJ2-3; the D gene is possibly TRBD2 (6 bases). This CDR3 region has 14 residues. V lost 8 bases to trimming and J lost 3 bases, with 15 bases between them. CDR1 is ENHRY, CDR2 SYGVKD, per germline. The CDR3 nucleotides are TGTGCCATCGAACGGGGGAGTGGGACAGATACGCAGTATTTT. Amino acids: CAIERGSGTDTQYF.

The V call is TRBV6-6, the J call TRBJ1-1; unclear D gene. There are 14 residues in the CDR3. V lost 6 bases, J lost 4 bases, and 15 bases lay in between. The V gene's germline CDR1 is MNHNY and CDR2 SVGAGI (reference sequence). The CDR3 here is CASSRPGWATEAFF. In nucleotides, the CDR3 is TGTGCCAGCAGCCGACCGGGTTGGGCCACTGAAGCTTTCTTT.

In its sample, this clone was seen once. V gene TRBV28 combines with J gene TRBJ1-5; 8 nucleotides agree with TRBD1. The CDR3 has 14 amino acids. The V segment lost 10 bases and the J segment 3 bases; nucleotides outside the gene matches: 8. In germline, CDR1 is MDHEN, CDR2 SYDVKM. Here the CDR3 DNA reads TGTGCCACCCTAGACAGGGGCCTCAATCAGCCCCAGCATTTT. As protein: CATLDRGLNQPQHF.

This chain connects TRBV7-2 to TRBJ2-2; D is unresolved. The CDR3 loop spans 13 amino acids. Germline CDR1 is SGHTA and CDR2 is FQGNSA. V was clipped by 2 bases and J by 3 bases, with 4 bases between them. Here the CDR3 DNA reads TGTGCCAGCAGCTTACTTTACACCGGGGAGCTGTTTTTT. Translated, it gives CASSLLYTGELFF.

V usage is TRBV11-2 and J usage is TRBJ1-3; no firm D call. Deletions cut 1 base from V and 0 bases from J, with 7 bases between. The CDR3 is 15 residues long. Per the germline V gene, CDR1 is SGHAT and CDR2 is FQNNGV. CDR3 nucleotides: TGTGCCAGCAGCTTAGGCCTTTTCTCTGGAAACACCATATATTTT. Translation: CASSLGLFSGNTIYF.

The rearrangement uses TRBV7-7 and TRBJ2-1; D ambiguous. The germline V gene has CDR1 SSHAT and CDR2 FNYEAQ (reference sequence). Trimming left V 2 bases short and J 0 bases short, with 8 bases between. The CDR3 is 15 amino acids. The CDR3 region is CASSLNKNSYNEQFF. As DNA, the CDR3 is TGTGCCAGCAGCTTAAACAAGAACTCCTACAATGAGCAGTTCTTC.

This clone was observed a few times. The chain combines TRBV5-1 with TRBJ2-1; TRBD1 agrees at 7 bases. Germline trimming cut 7 bases from V and 5 bases from J; bases unmatched to any gene: 9. In germline, CDR1 is SGHRS, CDR2 YFSETQ. The CDR3 is 14 amino acids. CDR3 nucleotide sequence: TGCGCCAGCGCCCCCGGGACAGAGAACAATGAGCAGTTCTTC. Protein: CASAPGTENNEQFF.